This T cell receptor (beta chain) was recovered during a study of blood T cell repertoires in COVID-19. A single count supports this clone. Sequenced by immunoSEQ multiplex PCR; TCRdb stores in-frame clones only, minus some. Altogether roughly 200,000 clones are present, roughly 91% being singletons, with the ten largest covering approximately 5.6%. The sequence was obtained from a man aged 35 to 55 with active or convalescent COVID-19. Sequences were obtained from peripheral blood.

The CDR3: CASSRQGDQPQHF. The CDR3 DNA sequence: TGTGCCAGCTCACGACAGGGAGACCAGCCCCAGCATTTT. V usage is TRBV18 and J usage is TRBJ1-5; TRBD1 matches 7 bases. Trimming took 4 bases from V and 7 from J; bases not matched to a gene: 4. Germline lookup yields CDR1 KGHSH and CDR2 LQKENI. This CDR3 is built from 13 residues.